This TCR beta chain was identified during a study of molecular identifiers for immune sequencing clone quantification. TCRdb passed the PCR reads through MiXCR, listing each CDR3 protein once. The table includes some 650,000 distinct CDR3 sequences, just under 20% detected once. The CDR3 totals 13 residues. CDR1 is SGHAT, CDR2 FQNNGV, per germline. The V gene lost 0 bases and the J gene lost 6 bases, with 9 bases spanning the gap. Study-level points and caveats: The share of molecules held by clones above 20 RNA copies was over 98% in effector cells and under 1% in naive cells.

Only a few counts were recorded for this clonotype. The target antigen is unknown. Sorted cells numbering roughly 19,000 to 1,000,000, with 10%, 30% or 50% RNA, yielded the naive CD8 libraries. For naive CD8 T cells, sorting used the CD8+CD4-CCR7+CD45RA+ phenotype. The sample comprised naive CD8+ T cells from blood, with Jurkat cell RNA spiked in. Subset defined: FACS-sorted CD8+CD4-CCR7+CD45RA+ naive T cells. The receptor was derived from a human donor in good health. Some libraries in this study had Jurkat cell RNA spiked in. The chain is built from TRBV11-2 and TRBJ2-7; D call uncertain. The CDR3, as DNA: TGTGCCAGCAGCTTAGATCTCGCTCTCGAGCAGTACTTC. This sequence encodes CASSLDLALEQYF.